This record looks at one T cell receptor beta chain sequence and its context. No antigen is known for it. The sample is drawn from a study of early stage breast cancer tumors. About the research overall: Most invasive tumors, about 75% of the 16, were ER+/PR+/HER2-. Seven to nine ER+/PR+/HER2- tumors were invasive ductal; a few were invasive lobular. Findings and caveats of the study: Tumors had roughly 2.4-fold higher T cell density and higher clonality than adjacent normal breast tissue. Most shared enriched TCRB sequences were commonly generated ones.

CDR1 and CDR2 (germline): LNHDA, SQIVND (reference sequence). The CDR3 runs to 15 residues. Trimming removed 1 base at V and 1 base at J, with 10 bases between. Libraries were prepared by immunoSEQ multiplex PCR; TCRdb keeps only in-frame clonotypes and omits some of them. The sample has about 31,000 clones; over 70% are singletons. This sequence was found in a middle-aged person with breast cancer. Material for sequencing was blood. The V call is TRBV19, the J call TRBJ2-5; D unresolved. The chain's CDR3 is CASSIGLLGQETQYF. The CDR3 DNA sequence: TGTGCCAGTAGTATAGGTCTTCTCGGCCAAGAGACCCAGTACTTC.